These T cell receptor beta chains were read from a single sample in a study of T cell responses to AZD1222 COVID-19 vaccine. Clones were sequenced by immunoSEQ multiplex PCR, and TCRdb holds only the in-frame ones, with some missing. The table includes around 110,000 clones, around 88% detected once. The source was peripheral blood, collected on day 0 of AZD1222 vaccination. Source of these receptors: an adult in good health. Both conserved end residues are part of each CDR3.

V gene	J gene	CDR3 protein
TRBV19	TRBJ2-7	CASSIWQGGGYEQYF
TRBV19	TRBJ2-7	CASGPGGHYEQYF
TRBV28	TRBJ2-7	CASSLPDRAYEQYF
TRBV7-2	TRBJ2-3	CASSPSPGTGSPDTQYF
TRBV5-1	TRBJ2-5	CASSFGGAVQETQYF
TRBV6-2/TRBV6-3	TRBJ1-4	CASSSPSGTGVSEKLFF
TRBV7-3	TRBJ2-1	CASRGQGAHNEQFF
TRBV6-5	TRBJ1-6	CASTPDRGNSPLHF
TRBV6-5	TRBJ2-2	CASSYLGQNTGELFF
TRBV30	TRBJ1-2	CAWSGGQGAGGYTF